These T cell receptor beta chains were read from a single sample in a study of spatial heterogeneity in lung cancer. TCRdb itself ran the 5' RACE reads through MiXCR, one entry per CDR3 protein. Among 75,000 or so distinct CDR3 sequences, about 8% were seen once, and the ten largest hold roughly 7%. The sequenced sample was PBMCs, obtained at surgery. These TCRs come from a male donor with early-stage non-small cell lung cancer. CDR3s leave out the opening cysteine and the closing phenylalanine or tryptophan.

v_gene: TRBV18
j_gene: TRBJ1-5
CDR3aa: ASSPGVEPQH

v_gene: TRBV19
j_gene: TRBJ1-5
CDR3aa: ASSIRDGLKH

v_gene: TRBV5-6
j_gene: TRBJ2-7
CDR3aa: ASSSVYEQY

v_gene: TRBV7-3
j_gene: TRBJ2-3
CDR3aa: ASSLPGEDTQY

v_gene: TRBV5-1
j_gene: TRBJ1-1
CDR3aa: ASSLKDSNTEAF

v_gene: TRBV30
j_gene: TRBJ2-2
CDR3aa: AWRYRGPNTGELF

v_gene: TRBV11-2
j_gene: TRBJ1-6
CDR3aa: ASSLGVAGALPLH

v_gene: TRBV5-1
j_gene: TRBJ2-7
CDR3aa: ASSPEDSRRDEQY

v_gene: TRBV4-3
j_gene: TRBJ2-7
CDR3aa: ASSVVWGGEDEQY

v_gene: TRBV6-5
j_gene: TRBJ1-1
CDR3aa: ASSTRATEAF

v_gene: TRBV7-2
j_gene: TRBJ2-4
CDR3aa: ASSPGGSGAKNIQY

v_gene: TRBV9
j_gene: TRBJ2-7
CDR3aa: ASSVVGLAGENEQY

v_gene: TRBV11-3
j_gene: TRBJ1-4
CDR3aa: ASSSPRDGEKLF

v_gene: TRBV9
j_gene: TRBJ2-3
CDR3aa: ASSVRPSGGVSGTDTQY

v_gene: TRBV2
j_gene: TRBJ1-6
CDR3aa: ASSERGRSNEALH

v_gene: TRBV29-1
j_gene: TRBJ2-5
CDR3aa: SVSTSDQETQY

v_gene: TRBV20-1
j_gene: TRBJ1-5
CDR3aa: SVQTGVGQPQH

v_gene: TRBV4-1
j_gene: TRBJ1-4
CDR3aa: ASSQTDMGFSGGQLF

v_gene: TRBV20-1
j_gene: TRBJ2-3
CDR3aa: SARDLSGSTDTQY

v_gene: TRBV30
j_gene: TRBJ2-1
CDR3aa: AWSRSGRAYEQF

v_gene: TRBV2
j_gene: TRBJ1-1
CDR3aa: ASNAVVDTEAF

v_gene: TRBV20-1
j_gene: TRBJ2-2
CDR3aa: SANPQGANTGELF

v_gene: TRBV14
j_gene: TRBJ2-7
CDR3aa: ASSQVRGYEQY

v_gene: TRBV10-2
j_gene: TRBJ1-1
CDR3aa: ASSPTNRNTEAF

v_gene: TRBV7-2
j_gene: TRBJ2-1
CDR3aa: ASSRGGLAGYDEQF

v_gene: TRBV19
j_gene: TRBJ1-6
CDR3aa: ASTLDTRVSYNSPLH

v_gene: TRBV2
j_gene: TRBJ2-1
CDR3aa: ASSGYNEQF

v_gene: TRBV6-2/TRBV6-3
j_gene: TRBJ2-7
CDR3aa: ASTTAGRHPQGYEQY

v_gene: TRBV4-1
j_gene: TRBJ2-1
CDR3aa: ASREQGGPYNEQF

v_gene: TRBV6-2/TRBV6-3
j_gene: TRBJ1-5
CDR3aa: ASSYAGPGQPQH

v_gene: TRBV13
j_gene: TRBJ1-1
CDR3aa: ASSLDTVNTEAF

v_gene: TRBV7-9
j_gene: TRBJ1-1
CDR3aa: ASSSTEAF

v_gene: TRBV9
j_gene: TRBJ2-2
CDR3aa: ASSAQGLAYTGELF

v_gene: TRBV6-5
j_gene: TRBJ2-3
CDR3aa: ASRMGLAETQY

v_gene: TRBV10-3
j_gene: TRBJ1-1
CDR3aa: ATQTGGDTEAF

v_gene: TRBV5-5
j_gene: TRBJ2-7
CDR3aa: ASSGGPAPFSYEQY

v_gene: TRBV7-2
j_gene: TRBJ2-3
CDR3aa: ASSRMPLAGGGDTQY

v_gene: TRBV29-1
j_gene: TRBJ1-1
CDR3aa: SVEGRANTEAF

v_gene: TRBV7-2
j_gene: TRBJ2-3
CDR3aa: ASSSGLAFGTDTQY

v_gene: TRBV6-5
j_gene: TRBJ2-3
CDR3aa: ATTGTSGFTDTQY

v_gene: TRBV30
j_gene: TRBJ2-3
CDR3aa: AWSFGLAGSSTDTQY